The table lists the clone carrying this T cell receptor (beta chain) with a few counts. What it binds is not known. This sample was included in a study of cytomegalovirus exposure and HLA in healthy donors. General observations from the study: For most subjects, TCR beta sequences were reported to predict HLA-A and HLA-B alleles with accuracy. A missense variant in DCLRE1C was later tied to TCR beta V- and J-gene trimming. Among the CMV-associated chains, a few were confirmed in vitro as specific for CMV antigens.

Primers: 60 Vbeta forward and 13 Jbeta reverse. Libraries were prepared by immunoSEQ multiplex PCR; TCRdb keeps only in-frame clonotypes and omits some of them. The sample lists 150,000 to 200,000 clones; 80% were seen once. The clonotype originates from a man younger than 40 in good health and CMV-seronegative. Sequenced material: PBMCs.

The CDR3 is CASRPAGYHEQYF. CDR3 DNA sequence: TGTGCCAGCAGGCCCGCAGGGTACCACGAGCAGTACTTC. This chain links TRBV28 with TRBJ2-7, with a possible D match to TRBD1 (5 bases). Germline CDR1 is MDHEN and CDR2 is SYDVKM. The CDR3 has 13 residues. V gave up 6 bases and J gave up 5 bases, with 14 bases separating them.